The present TCR beta chain was sequenced within a study of cytomegalovirus exposure and HLA in healthy donors. Study-wide points: Upon later analysis, HLA-associated TCR beta chains proved more clonally expanded than other, equally common chains. Previously analyzed data showed that most TCR beta V segments were productive at a frequency of about 87% or about 30%.

Only a few counts were recorded for this clone. Its antigen is not known. PCR employed 60 Vbeta and 13 Jbeta primers. Measured with immunoSEQ multiplex PCR; TCRdb has only the in-frame clones, and not every one. The data show approximately 240,000 clones, around four fifths seen once. This receptor was identified in an older woman in good health and CMV-seropositive. The specimen sequenced was PBMCs.

CDR3 sequence: CASSLQVGGVPGYTF. Here the CDR3 DNA reads TGTGCCAGCAGTTTACAAGTAGGGGGGGTCCCTGGCTACACCTTC. V and J are TRBV28 and TRBJ1-2, with D tentatively TRBD1 (6 bases). The CDR3 sequence is 15 residues long. Germline CDR1 is MDHEN and CDR2 is SYDVKM. V was cut by 2 bases and J by 7 bases, with 17 bases left in between.